The 27 T cell receptor beta chains below were found in one sample sequenced in a study of blood T cell repertoires in COVID-19. Sequencing was performed with immunoSEQ multiplex PCR; in TCRdb, only in-frame clones are kept and a portion is missing. The table includes fewer than 200,000 clones, roughly 85% detected once. Sequencing was carried out using PBMCs or T cells enriched from blood (not recorded which). The origin of the receptors is a woman in her forties or fifties who had recovered from COVID-19.

The V and J genes are TRBV7-2 and TRBJ2-7; D perhaps matches TRBD1 (5 bases). The ends were cut back, 3 bases at V and 3 bases at J, with 6 bases in the middle. Germline-derived CDR1 and CDR2 are SGHTA and FQGNSA. CDR3 length: 12 amino acids. The CDR3: CASSLQGYEQYV. CDR3 DNA sequence: TGTGCCAGCAGCTTGCAGGGCTACGAGCAGTACGTC.

V usage is TRBV5-5 and J usage is TRBJ1-6; tentatively, D is TRBD1 (6 bases). The CDR3 runs 15 residues. CDR1 is SGHKS and CDR2 is YYEKEE in the germline V gene (reference sequence). Trimming shortened V by 0 bases and J by 6 bases, and 10 bases separated the two germline ends. CDR3 protein: CASSLGTGSNSPLHF. The CDR3 bases are TGTGCCAGCAGCTTGGGAACAGGGAGTAATTCACCCCTCCACTTT.

The chain employs TRBV28 and TRBJ2-3; 7 bases line up with TRBD2. This CDR3 region has 16 residues. Per the germline V gene, CDR1 is MDHEN and CDR2 is SYDVKM. V lost 4 bases to trimming and J lost 2 bases; unmatched junction nucleotides: 9. The CDR3, as DNA: TGTGCCAGCAGTTCTGCTTCGAGCGGGGTCACAGATACGCAGTATTTT. Encoded protein: CASSSASSGVTDTQYF.

The chain carries TRBV3-1 (or the pseudogene TRBV3-2) and TRBJ1-3, with D hard to call. The CDR3 length is 11 residues. The V gene's germline CDR1 is LGHDT and CDR2 YNNKEL (reference sequence). The V gene lost 7 bases and the J gene lost 5 bases, with 6 bases spanning the gap. CDR3 sequence: CASKSRNTIYF. The CDR3 DNA sequence: TGTGCCAGCAAAAGCAGAAACACCATATATTTT.

The V and J genes are TRBV11-3 and TRBJ1-6, with 7 bases that match TRBD1. This CDR3 has 14 residues. The V gene's germline CDR1 is SGHNT and CDR2 YENEEA. J gave up 8 bases and V 3 bases, and 4 bases lay outside the gene matches. Here the CDR3 reads CASSFTGEDSPLHF. The CDR3 bases are TGTGCCAGCAGCTTTACAGGGGAGGATTCACCCCTCCACTTT.

The gene calls are TRBV3-1 (or the pseudogene TRBV3-2) and TRBJ1-3; unclear D gene. Germline V CDR1 and CDR2: LGHDT, YNNKEL (reference sequence). Trimming cost V 0 bases and J 0 bases, with 9 bases left between them. This CDR3 contains 16 residues. The CDR3 DNA sequence: TGTGCCAGCAGCCAAGAGAGGCGGAGCTCTGGAAACACCATATATTTT. This encodes CASSQERRSSGNTIYF.

The chain couples TRBV27 to TRBJ1-6; 9 bases agree with TRBD1. The CDR3 has 15 residues. V shed 3 bases and J 8 bases; nucleotides not matched to a gene: 5. Germline CDR1 MNHEY, CDR2 SMNVEV (reference sequence). CDR3 bases: TGTGCCAGCAGTTTTTTGGGACAGGGATATTCACCCCTCCACTTT. Encoded protein: CASSFLGQGYSPLHF.

The genes are TRBV7-3 and TRBJ2-5; D is unclear. There are 13 residues in the CDR3. Trimming left V 5 bases short and J 5 bases short, with 12 bases between. Germline CDR1 and CDR2: SGHTA and FQGTGA. CDR3 sequence reads: CASSPMRSETQYF. In DNA form, the CDR3 reads TGTGCCAGCAGCCCTATGAGGTCCGAGACCCAGTACTTC. Looking up the rest from reference TRBV7-3 and TRBJ2-5 gives the full variable domain: GAGVSQTPSNKVTEKGKYVELRCDPISGHTALYWYRQSLGQGPEFLIYFQGTGAADDSGLPNDRFFAVRPEGSVSTLKIQRTERGDSAVYLCASSPMRSETQYFGPGTRLLVL.

The chain combines TRBV18 with TRBJ1-4; the D gene is possibly TRBD1 (5 bases). The V gene lost 1 base and the J gene lost 7 bases, with 13 bases spanning the gap. CDR3 length: 15 residues. Germline-derived CDR1 and CDR2 are KGHSH and LQKENI. The CDR3 here is CASSPRRGKSEKLFF. As DNA, the CDR3 is TGTGCCAGCTCACCACGTAGGGGAAAGTCTGAAAAACTGTTTTTT.

The chain carries TRBV5-5 and TRBJ1-1, with a possible D match to TRBD1 (6 bases). V dropped 5 bases and J dropped 0 bases, with 20 bases sitting between them. CDR1 and CDR2 from the germline V gene are SGHKS and YYEKEE (reference sequence). The CDR3 is 17 amino acids. The CDR3 DNA is TGTGCCAGCAGTGCCGGGACATCTTTGGGAATGAACACTGAAGCTTTCTTT. This encodes CASSAGTSLGMNTEAFF.

This chain connects TRBV6-5 to TRBJ1-2; 7 bases are a match to TRBD1. Germline assignment: CDR1 MNHEY and CDR2 SVGAGI. The V segment lost 5 bases and the J segment 4 bases; nucleotides outside the gene matches: 4. CDR3 length equals 13 residues. CDR3 protein: CASSPEGAYGYTF. CDR3 DNA: TGTGCCAGCAGTCCCGAGGGGGCCTATGGCTACACCTTC.

The chain joins TRBV5-8 to TRBJ2-1; 7 bases line up with TRBD2. The V gene's germline CDR1 is SGHTS and CDR2 YDEGEE. J lost 4 bases, V lost 4 bases, and 11 bases had no gene match. This CDR3 is 16 amino acids long. Written as DNA, the CDR3 is TGTGCCAGCAGCCTACTGTTGGCGGGAGTATACAATGAGCAGTTCTTC. It is translated as CASSLLLAGVYNEQFF.

The chain is built from TRBV12-1 and TRBJ2-7; the table's D call, TRBD1, was not checked against the DNA. TRBV12-1 is deemed a pseudogene. The CDR3 has 16 residues. CDR3 in DNA: TGTGCCAGCAGCCCGCCCAAAGGACAGGGCACTCGGGAGCAGTACGTC. Amino acids: CASSPPKGQGTREQYV.

The chain combines TRBV6-5 with TRBJ1-1; no clear D gene. CDR3 length: 14 amino acids. Trimming shortened V by 3 bases and J by 0 bases, and 8 bases separated the two germline ends. Per the germline V gene, CDR1 is MNHEY and CDR2 is SVGAGI. CDR3 in amino acids: CASSYGQVNTEAFF. In DNA, the CDR3 is TGTGCCAGCAGTTATGGGCAAGTGAACACTGAAGCTTTCTTT.

In its sample, this clone was seen once. V gene TRBV6-5 combines with J gene TRBJ1-1; TRBD1 aligns across 10 bases. The CDR3 is made up of 14 amino acids. Trimming removed 5 bases from V and 4 bases from J; junction bases left unmatched: 4. The V gene's germline CDR1 is MNHEY and CDR2 SVGAGI. Here the CDR3 reads CASSPTGGFTEAFF. The DNA of the CDR3 is TGTGCCAGCAGTCCGACAGGGGGCTTCACTGAAGCTTTCTTT.

The chain has TRBV3-1 (or the pseudogene TRBV3-2) and TRBJ2-4, with a possible D match to TRBD1 (6 bases). Germline V CDR1 and CDR2: LGHDT, YNNKEL (reference sequence). This CDR3 has 13 amino acids. Trimming took off 3 bases at V and 11 bases at J, with 14 bases between the two ends. DNA for the CDR3: TGTGCCAGCAGCCAGACAGGCACGCGGGTTCAGTACTTC. Amino acid sequence: CASSQTGTRVQYF.

The chain combines TRBV9 with TRBJ2-1, with 13 bases aligning to TRBD2. The V segment lost 2 bases and the J segment 10 bases; nucleotides outside the gene matches: 9. Germline-derived CDR1 and CDR2 are SGDLS and YYNGEE. The CDR3 sequence is 16 residues long. The CDR3 loop is CASSVGTSGTHREQFF. In DNA, the CDR3 is TGTGCCAGCAGCGTCGGGACTAGCGGGACCCACAGGGAGCAGTTCTTC. Looking up the rest from reference TRBV9 and TRBJ2-1 gives the full variable domain: DSGVTQTPKHLITATGQRVTLRCSPRSGDLSVYWYQQSLDQGLQFLIQYYNGEERAKGNILERFSAQQFPDLHSELNLSSLELGDSALYFCASSVGTSGTHREQFFGPGTRLTVL.

V is TRBV28 and J is TRBJ1-2, with D possibly being TRBD1 (6 bases). The germline V and J ends were trimmed by 6 bases and 6 bases, with 11 bases remaining between them. CDR1 and CDR2 (germline): MDHEN, SYDVKM. The length of the CDR3 is 12 residues. The chain's CDR3 is CASRRGGDGYTF. The CDR3 DNA is TGTGCCAGCAGAAGGGGGGGAGATGGCTACACCTTC.

V is TRBV11-2 and J is TRBJ1-3; possible D gene TRBD1, 6 bases. Germline lookup yields CDR1 SGHAT and CDR2 FQNNGV. Trimming removed 4 bases at V and 4 bases at J, with 11 bases between. The CDR3 consists of 14 residues. CDR3 DNA sequence: TGTGCCAGCAGCTCGTCCGGGACAGGAAACACCATATATTTT. Its protein is CASSSSGTGNTIYF.

The V and J genes are TRBV10-1 and TRBJ2-5; D might be TRBD1 (5 bases). The CDR3 length is 13 residues. Germline CDR1 WNHNN, CDR2 SYGVQD (reference sequence). Trimming stripped 2 bases from V and 3 bases from J, with 7 bases between. The CDR3 loop reads CASSEGAEETQYF. The CDR3 DNA sequence: TGCGCCAGCAGTGAGGGGGCAGAAGAGACCCAGTACTTC.

The rearrangement joins TRBV11-2 to TRBJ2-5; TRBD2 aligns across 9 bases. Germline trimming cut 1 base from V and 4 bases from J; bases unmatched to any gene: 7. The V gene's germline CDR1 is SGHAT and CDR2 FQNNGV. The CDR3 is 16 residues long. In nucleotides, the CDR3 is TGTGCCAGCAGCTTAGTTGCGGGGGGGCTTAGAGAGACCCAGTACTTC. Its protein product is CASSLVAGGLRETQYF.

This clone occurred a few times. The genes are TRBV27 and TRBJ1-4; D gene uncertain. The V end lost 2 bases, the J end lost 4 bases, and 5 bases lay between the germline ends. CDR1 MNHEY and CDR2 SMNVEV come from the germline V gene (reference sequence). The CDR3 is made up of 13 amino acids. The CDR3 spells CASSLTGNEKLFF. The CDR3 DNA reads as TGTGCCAGCAGTTTAACTGGTAATGAAAAACTGTTTTTT.

V gene TRBV12-5 combines with J gene TRBJ2-1; TRBD2 aligns across 7 bases. The CDR3 runs 13 residues. The ends lost 9 bases at V and 5 bases at J; junction bases unmatched: 7. The germline V gene encodes CDR1 LGHNT and CDR2 FRNRAP. The CDR3 nucleotides read TGTGCTAGCGTTGGGACTAACAACAATGAGCAGTTCTTC. Protein: CASVGTNNNEQFF.

The chain uses TRBV28 and TRBJ1-4; D is perhaps TRBD1 (6 bases). This CDR3 is built from 13 residues. V was shortened by 2 bases and J by 7 bases, with 8 bases between the two germline ends. Germline-derived CDR1 and CDR2 are MDHEN and SYDVKM. CDR3 loop: CASSLRGSEKLFF. The DNA of the CDR3 is TGTGCCAGCAGTTTAAGGGGGAGTGAAAAACTGTTTTTT.

J is TRBJ1-6 and V is TRBV27; weak D call: TRBD1 (6 bases). The CDR3 length is 16 residues. Deletions cut 0 bases from V and 7 bases from J, with 13 bases between. Germline-derived CDR1 and CDR2 are MNHEY and SMNVEV (reference sequence). For the CDR3, the DNA is TGTGCCAGCAGTTTATCGAGGAACAGGGCAAATTCACCCCTCCACTTT. This encodes CASSLSRNRANSPLHF.

V and J are TRBV27 and TRBJ1-2; 8 bases align to TRBD1. J was trimmed by 8 bases and V by 2 bases; bases with no gene match: 16. The V gene's germline CDR1 is MNHEY and CDR2 SMNVEV (reference sequence). The CDR3 length is 17 residues. The CDR3 DNA sequence: TGTGCCAGCAGTTTAACCCCGCCCTACGACAGGGGCAAAGGCTACACCTTC. Protein: CASSLTPPYDRGKGYTF.

DNA for the CDR3: TGTGCCAGCAGCTTAGGCGGGGGGTACAATGAGCAGTTCTTC. It translates to CASSLGGGYNEQFF. The chain uses TRBV5-4 and TRBJ2-1, with 8 bases that match TRBD2. CDR1 SGHNT and CDR2 YYREEE come from the germline V gene (reference sequence). The CDR3 runs to 14 residues. J lost 4 bases, V lost 2 bases, and 2 bases had no gene match.